This is a list of T cell receptor beta chains from one sample in a study of T cells expressing NK-cell markers. Following a re-call of the 5' RACE reads, TCRdb has one entry per CDR3 protein and lacks DNA. The ten top clones account for around 0.42%, within a sample of a few hundred thousand distinct CDR3 sequences. Input material: blood T cells: a sorted CD56 or NKG2C T cell subset, CD4+ or CD8+ T cells, or bulk PBMC T cells (not recorded which). Receptor source: a man aged 18 to 30 in good health. CDR3s include the opening cysteine and the closing phenylalanine or tryptophan.

J gene,V gene,CDR3 length,CDR3 protein
TRBJ1-2,TRBV12-3/TRBV12-4,17,CASSKQGATPSNYGYTF
TRBJ2-6,TRBV4-1,16,CASSPLFLGGANVLTF
TRBJ2-5,TRBV7-9,15,CASSRRRDEQETQYF
TRBJ1-5,TRBV12-3/TRBV12-4,16,CASSLADRIYHQPQHF
TRBJ1-3,TRBV5-4,14,CASSLYRERNTIYF
TRBJ2-7,TRBV6-2/TRBV6-3,13,CASSYSGEYEQYF
TRBJ2-1,TRBV4-2,16,CASSRERGLKYNEQFF
TRBJ2-1,TRBV12-3/TRBV12-4,13,CASSLMVGGEQFF
TRBJ1-1,TRBV6-1,13,CASSVVRNTEAFF
TRBJ2-2,TRBV23-1,17,CASSQPDRLANTGELFF
TRBJ2-7,TRBV12-3/TRBV12-4,12,CASSFNMAEQYF
TRBJ2-7,TRBV2,14,CASRAPGAPGEQYF
TRBJ2-1,TRBV5-5,15,CASSLVYEAYNEQFF
TRBJ2-6,TRBV29-1,13,CSVGQAGANVLTF
TRBJ2-1,TRBV11-1,18,CASSWVDYRRGVYNEQFF
TRBJ1-2,TRBV5-1,13,CASSSAAPDGYTF
TRBJ2-3,TRBV20-1,15,CSAPTRRQSTDTQYF
TRBJ2-5,TRBV5-4,14,CASKALSGQETQYF
TRBJ2-7,TRBV18,17,CASSPPRTGGGTYEQYF
TRBJ2-1,TRBV27,15,CASSLVGLASNEQFF
TRBJ2-3,TRBV3-1,15,CASSQGTSGRDTQYF
TRBJ1-5,TRBV20-1,14,CSARDFEGNQPQHF
TRBJ1-4,TRBV28,13,CATPSGTGDKLFF
TRBJ2-7,TRBV23-1,12,CASSQPGTTQYF
TRBJ2-7,TRBV7-9,15,CASTLASGREYEQYF
TRBJ2-1,TRBV12-5,12,CAGTSGSSGQFF
TRBJ1-1,TRBV10-1,15,CASSKTGASNTEAFF
TRBJ2-2,TRBV7-3,15,CASSLTGVYTGELFF
TRBJ2-5,TRBV7-9,15,CASSATRRFQETQYF
TRBJ2-3,TRBV12-3/TRBV12-4,16,CASSPDVRIEADTQYF
TRBJ2-2,TRBV6-2/TRBV6-3,15,CASSYRETNTGELFF
TRBJ1-1,TRBV4-2,14,CASSNLGRELEAFF
TRBJ2-7,TRBV4-2,13,CASSQGTSGSMYF
TRBJ1-4,TRBV10-3,14,CAISGRLGKEKLFF
TRBJ2-3,TRBV20-1,15,CSARDPKRSTDTQYF
TRBJ2-1,TRBV5-1,14,CASSLTAQNNEQFF
TRBJ2-3,TRBV5-1,17,CASSFSIAGGTSNEQYF
TRBJ2-3,TRBV20-1,16,CSAAGTSGRQGNTQYF
TRBJ2-7,TRBV9,14,CASSPSVGSYEQYF
TRBJ2-6,TRBV4-2,19,CASTLNRAGLGSGANVLTF